This T cell receptor (beta chain) was recovered during a study of T cells in Graves' hyperthyroidism and ophthalmopathy. What was amplified from RNA transcripts were TCR beta CDR3 regions. HTBI primers drove first-round RT-PCR of the TCR CDR3. TCRdb reprocessed the multiplex PCR reads with MiXCR, giving one entry per CDR3 protein. Among about 510,000 distinct CDR3 sequences, 12% to 15% were seen once, and the ten largest hold approximately 13%. This clonotype was observed a handful of times. Its antigen is not identified. Patients showing uncontrolled infection, other autoimmune disease, pregnancy or lactation were ineligible. The diagnostic basis comprised clinical symptoms, serum thyroxine and TRAb, thyroid ultrasound and orbital computed tomography. Study results and caveats: The model predicted ophthalmopathy a median around seven months before onset. The blood repertoire included most of the expanded thyroid clonotypes above 0.001.

The germline CDR1 and CDR2 sequences are DFQATT and SNEGSKA (reference sequence). The V segment lost 5 bases and the J segment 5 bases; nucleotides outside the gene matches: 7. This CDR3 is 14 amino acids long. The specimen sequenced was blood. This rearrangement joins TRBV20-1 to TRBJ1-5; TRBD1 matches 9 bases. This clonotype was sampled from a woman in her forties with Graves' hyperthyroidism. The CDR3 protein is CSAGDREGYQPQHF. The CDR3 coding sequence is TGCAGTGCTGGGGACAGGGAGGGATATCAGCCCCAGCATTTT.